This T cell receptor (beta chain) was recovered during a study of T-cell memory formation after mild COVID-19. Overall study: Clusters were largely donor specific. Points from the study as a whole: Balance between CD4 and CD8 was seen in clones contracting day 15 to 85, and a CD4+ lean was seen in later expanders.

A single record per CDR3 protein comes from TCRdb applying MiXCR to the 5' RACE reads. The data contain approximately 260,000 distinct CDR3 sequences, about 15% of them singletons. This clonotype was observed a few times. Its cognate antigen is unknown. Germline assignment: CDR1 SNHLY and CDR2 FYNNEI. This CDR3 is 14 amino acids long. Trimming pared 7 bases from V and 0 bases from J, leaving 12 bases between. The source is a man younger than 35 who had mild COVID-19 (a few samples of this study predate the infection). Cell type and time point are not known. Input material: PBMCs or a T cell subset sorted from them (not recorded which). The chain links TRBV2 to TRBJ2-5, with D tentatively TRBD1 (6 bases). The CDR3: CASIPQGNQETQYF. CDR3 coding DNA: TGTGCCAGCATACCTCAGGGGAACCAAGAGACCCAGTACTTC.